This T cell receptor (beta chain) was documented in a study of cytomegalovirus exposure and HLA in healthy donors. About this clone: Its antigen is still unknown.

This PCR relied on a set of 60 Vbeta primers and 13 Jbeta primers. Libraries were prepared by immunoSEQ multiplex PCR; TCRdb keeps only in-frame clonotypes and omits some of them. The table lists tens of thousands of clones. Germline V gene sequence: CDR1 SGHRS, CDR2 YFSETQ. This CDR3 is built from 14 residues. J gave up 4 bases and V 4 bases, and 5 bases lay outside the gene matches. Study results and caveats: As a later analysis revealed, the rate of TCR association differed by HLA locus, with DRB1 most and HLA-C fewest. Sequencing likely generated an artifact that appeared as a cluster of highly shared sequence variants. Prediction of most subjects' HLA-A and HLA-B alleles by TCR beta sequences was reportedly accurate.

Sequencing used PBMCs. The clonotype originates from a female donor in good health and CMV-seronegative. V gene TRBV5-1 combines with J gene TRBJ2-3; 8 nucleotides agree with TRBD1. CDR3 amino acids: CASSIGQGPDTQYF. DNA of the CDR3: TGCGCCAGCAGCATCGGACAGGGTCCAGATACGCAGTATTTT.